The source of this TCR beta chain is a study of shared clonotypes between healthy human individuals. Study details: There were three CD4 naive, three CD4 memory, two CD8 naive and one CD8 memory plates per donor. Study-wide findings and caveats: The study generally estimated greater richness for naive than memory subsets. Around 5% of naive CD4 clonotypes were common to a few donors.

Per the germline V gene, CDR1 is SGHRS and CDR2 is YFSETQ. The CDR3 is made up of 14 amino acids. Unmatched junction bases numbered 14, after V lost 4 bases and J lost 11 bases. To note about this clone: The antigen remains undetermined.

Method: immunoSEQ multiplex PCR; TCRdb's copy keeps in-frame clones and lacks some. The data contain 2 million to 2.5 million clones, 93% of them singletons. The TCR was taken from a man aged 18 to 30 in good health. Some clones in this sample may be carry-over from other donors' samples. Sequences were obtained from naive CD4+ T cells from PBMCs. Subset defined: CD45RA+ positively selected. The rearrangement uses TRBV5-1 and TRBJ1-2; 7 bases match TRBD1. The CDR3: CASSPTTGQAGYTF. The CDR3 DNA reads as TGCGCCAGCAGCCCGACGACTGGACAGGCGGGGTACACCTTC.